These 8 T cell receptor beta chains came from one sample sequenced in a study of T cells in Graves' hyperthyroidism and ophthalmopathy. The source material, RNA transcripts, was used to amplify TCR beta CDR3 regions. First-round RT-PCR with HTBI primers amplified the TCR CDR3 region. TCRdb re-analysed the multiplex PCR reads in MiXCR, keeping a single row per CDR3 protein. The sample shows about 740,000 distinct CDR3 sequences, approximately 14% of them seen only once. Sequencing used blood. These receptor sequences come from a woman aged 18 to 35 with Graves' hyperthyroidism.

The chain carries TRBV15 and TRBJ2-5; 7 nucleotides match TRBD1. Per germline, CDR1 LNHNV and CDR2 YYDKDF (reference sequence). The CDR3 has 16 residues. With 0 bases clipped from V and 1 base from J, the junction kept 5 bases outside the gene matches. The CDR3 reads CATSRDRTGLQETQYF. The DNA for the CDR3 is TGTGCCACCAGCAGAGATCGGACAGGTCTCCAAGAGACCCAGTACTTC.

J is TRBJ2-7 and V is TRBV10-3; D possibly corresponds to TRBD2 (6 bases). Germline CDR1 ENHRY, CDR2 SYGVKD. The ends were cut back, 5 bases at V and 5 bases at J, with 19 bases in the middle. The CDR3 is 15 residues long. CDR3 in amino acids: CAISSLGRGGNEQYF. The DNA of the CDR3 is TGTGCCATCAGTTCCCTTGGAAGGGGAGGCAACGAGCAGTACTTC.

Ten or more counts support this clonotype. The DNA for the CDR3 is TGTGCCAACAACCGACAGGGAGAAAACACTGAAGCTTTCTTT. The encoded protein is CANNRQGENTEAFF. This sequence joins TRBV7-2 and TRBJ1-1, with 7 bases that match TRBD1. Germline V gene lookup returns CDR1 SGHTA and CDR2 FQGNSA. Trimming cost V 10 bases and J 2 bases; bases outside gene matches: 10. The CDR3 contains 14 residues.

Ten or more counts support this clonotype. The rearrangement joins TRBV6-5 to TRBJ1-1, with 10 bases matching TRBD1. Trimming removed 2 bases from V and 5 bases from J; junction bases left unmatched: 2. There are 14 residues in the CDR3. The germline CDR1 and CDR2 sequences are MNHEY and SVGAGI. CDR3 amino acids: CASSYGTGATEAFF. CDR3 DNA: TGTGCCAGCAGTTACGGGACAGGGGCAACTGAAGCTTTCTTT.

This clonotype was detected ten times or more. V is TRBV6-1 and J is TRBJ2-3; D call uncertain. V shed 6 bases and J shed 10 bases, with 17 bases lying between them. CDR1 MNHNS and CDR2 SASEGT come from the germline V gene. The CDR3 length is 13 residues. The CDR3 protein is CASSPGVDESQYF. The CDR3 coding sequence is TGTGCCAGCAGCCCCGGCGTGGACGAGTCGCAGTATTTT.

This clonotype showed up just a few times. The J gene is TRBJ1-6, the V gene TRBV2; a possible D gene is TRBD1 (6 bases). With 8 bases removed from V and 6 bases from J, the gap between germline ends came to 8 bases. Germline CDR1 reads SNHLY; CDR2 reads FYNNEI. This CDR3 has 12 amino acids. CDR3 coding DNA: TGTGCCAGCGCAGGGGTTAATTCACCCCTCCACTTT. Translated: CASAGVNSPLHF.

For this clonotype: It may be a read error: a sequence one base away is much more abundant. V and J are TRBV6-8 and TRBJ1-1; unclear D gene. Germline lookup yields CDR1 MNHGY and CDR2 SAAAGT. This CDR3 contains 12 residues. The DNA of the CDR3 is TGTGGCAGCAGTCTGCGGCGGACTGAAGCTTTCTTT. Its protein product is CGSSLRRTEAFF.

Ten or more counts support this clonotype. The rearrangement uses TRBV7-3 and TRBJ1-5; 9 nucleotides match TRBD1. V was pared by 0 bases and J by 5 bases, with 14 bases of the junction left unmatched. Germline V lookup: CDR1 SGHTA, CDR2 FQGTGA. This CDR3 contains 19 residues. The CDR3 spells CASSLTGGRTGASHQPQHF. As DNA, the CDR3 is TGTGCCAGCAGCTTAACGGGGGGTCGGACAGGGGCGTCTCATCAGCCCCAGCATTTT.